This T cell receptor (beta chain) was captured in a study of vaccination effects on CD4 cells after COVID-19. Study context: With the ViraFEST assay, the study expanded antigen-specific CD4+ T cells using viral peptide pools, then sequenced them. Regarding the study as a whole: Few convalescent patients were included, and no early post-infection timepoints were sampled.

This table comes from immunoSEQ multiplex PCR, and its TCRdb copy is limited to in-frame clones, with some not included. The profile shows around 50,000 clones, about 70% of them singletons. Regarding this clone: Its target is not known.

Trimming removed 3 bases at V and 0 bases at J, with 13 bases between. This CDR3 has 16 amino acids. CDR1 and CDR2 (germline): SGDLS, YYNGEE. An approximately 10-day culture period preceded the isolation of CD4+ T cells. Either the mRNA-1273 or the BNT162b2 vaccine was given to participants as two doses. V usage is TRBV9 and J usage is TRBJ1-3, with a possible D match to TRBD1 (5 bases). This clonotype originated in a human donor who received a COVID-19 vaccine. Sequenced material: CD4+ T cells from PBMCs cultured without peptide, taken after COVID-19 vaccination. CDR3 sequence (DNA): TGTGCCAGCAGCGCAGAGCTGACAGTCTCTGGAAACACCATATATTTT. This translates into CASSAELTVSGNTIYF.